This T cell receptor (beta chain) was identified in a study of cytomegalovirus exposure and HLA in healthy donors. This clone came up a few times. The PCR employed 60 Vbeta primers together with 13 Jbeta primers. Here immunoSEQ multiplex PCR was the method, and the copy in TCRdb shows in-frame clones only, minus some. The repertoire includes some 110,000 clones, under 80% of them detected once, and under 6.5% sits in the top ten. The V segment lost 5 bases and the J segment 4 bases; nucleotides outside the gene matches: 3. The CDR3 is 14 residues long. The germline CDR1 and CDR2 sequences are LGHNT and FRNRAP.

This receptor was identified in a woman between 50 and 59 years old in good health and CMV-seropositive. Material for sequencing was PBMCs. The rearrangement links TRBV12-5 to TRBJ1-1, with 11 bases lining up with TRBD1. DNA for the CDR3: TGTGCTAGTGGTCCGGGGACAGGGGGCACTGAAGCTTTCTTT. Its translation is CASGPGTGGTEAFF. Full variable domain (rest looked up from reference TRBV12-5 and TRBJ1-1): DARVTQTPRHKVTEMGQEVTMRCQPILGHNTVFWYRQTMMQGLELLAYFRNRAPLDDSGMPKDRFSAEMPDATLATLKIQPSEPRDSAVYFCASGPGTGGTEAFFGQGTRLTVV.